This T cell receptor beta chain was recovered during a study of T cells in narcolepsy. Study-wide results and limits: Blood of same and different patients, but not healthy controls, reportedly held recurring autoreactive clonotypes. Autoreactive clone sequences were missing from some blood memory CD4+ repertoires. Same-patient CSF and blood CD4+ T cell clonotypes included HCRT-specific and TRIB2-specific autoreactive ones.

The assay was immunoSEQ multiplex PCR, and TCRdb's table has in-frame clones only and misses some. The data hold around 34,000 clones, with 60% to 85% observed a single time. The CDR3 contains 14 residues. V gave up 3 bases and J gave up 3 bases, with 11 bases separating them. The germline V gene encodes CDR1 LNHDA and CDR2 SQIVND (reference sequence). Details on this clone: Antigen: not known.

The receptor was derived from a human donor in good health. The sequenced sample was memory (CD45RA-) CD4+ T cells from blood. The J gene is TRBJ2-5, the V gene TRBV19, with D perhaps matching TRBD2 (6 bases). The CDR3 DNA reads TGTGCCAGTAGTATTTTTGGGGGGAAAGAGACCCAGTACTTC. It encodes CASSIFGGKETQYF.